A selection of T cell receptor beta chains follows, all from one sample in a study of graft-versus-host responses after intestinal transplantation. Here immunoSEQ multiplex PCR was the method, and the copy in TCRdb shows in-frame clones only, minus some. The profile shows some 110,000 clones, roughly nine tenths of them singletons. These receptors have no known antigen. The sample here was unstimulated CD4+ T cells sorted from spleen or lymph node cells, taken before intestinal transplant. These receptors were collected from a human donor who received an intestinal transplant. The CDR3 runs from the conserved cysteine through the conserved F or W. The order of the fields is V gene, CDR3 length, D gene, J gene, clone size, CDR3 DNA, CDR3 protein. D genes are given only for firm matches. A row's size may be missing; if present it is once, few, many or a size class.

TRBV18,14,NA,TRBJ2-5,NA,TGTGCCAGCTCACCGTCCGACATGGCGGAGACCCAGTACTTC,CASSPSDMAETQYF
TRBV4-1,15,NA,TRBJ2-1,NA,TGCGCCAGCAGCCAAGGAGAGAGGCCCTACAATGAGCAGTTCTTC,CASSQGERPYNEQFF
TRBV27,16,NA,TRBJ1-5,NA,TGTGCCAGCAGGCCGGGACACTGGTCTAGCAATCAGCCCCAGCATTTT,CASRPGHWSSNQPQHF
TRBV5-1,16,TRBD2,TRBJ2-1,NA,TGCGCCAGCAGGTTGACAATCGGGACTAGCAACAATGAGCAGTTCTTC,CASRLTIGTSNNEQFF
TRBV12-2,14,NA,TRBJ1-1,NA,TGTGCAAGTGGTAGTCACAGGATGGACACTGAAGCTTTCTTT,CASGSHRMDTEAFF
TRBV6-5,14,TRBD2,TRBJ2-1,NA,TGTGCCAGCAGCCCGGGGGGGATTATCAATGAGCAGTTCTTC,CASSPGGIINEQFF
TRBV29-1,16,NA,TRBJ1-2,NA,TGCAGCGTTGAGGGCCCGGGGGGCAGGGTCCCCTATGGCTACACCTTC,CSVEGPGGRVPYGYTF
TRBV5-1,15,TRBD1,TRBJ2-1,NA,TGCGCCAGCAGCTTGCCCGGGACAGGGTTGAATGAGCAGTTCTTC,CASSLPGTGLNEQFF
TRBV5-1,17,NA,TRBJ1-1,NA,TGCGCCAGCAGCTTGAGGGACACAGGTCGGATGAACACTGAAGCTTTCTTT,CASSLRDTGRMNTEAFF
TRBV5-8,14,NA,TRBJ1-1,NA,TGTGCCAGCAGCTTGGCCGGGGTGGAGTTAGGAGCTTTCTTT,CASSLAGVELGAFF
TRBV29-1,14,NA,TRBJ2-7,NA,TGCAGCGTTGGGCCCAGGGCGGGGCCCTACGAGCAGTACTTC,CSVGPRAGPYEQYF
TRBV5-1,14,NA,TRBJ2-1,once,TGCGCCAGCAGCGTCGGGAGCTCCTACAATGAGCAGTTCTTC,CASSVGSSYNEQFF
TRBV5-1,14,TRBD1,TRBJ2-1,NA,TGCGCCAGCAGCTCGGGACAGGGATGGGATGAGCAGTTCTTC,CASSSGQGWDEQFF
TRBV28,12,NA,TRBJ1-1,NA,TGTGCCAGCACTTCTAGGGGGACTGAAGCTTTCTTT,CASTSRGTEAFF
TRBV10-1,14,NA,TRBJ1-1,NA,TGCGCCAGCAGTGAGTTAAAGGGGAGGACTGAAGCTTTCTTT,CASSELKGRTEAFF
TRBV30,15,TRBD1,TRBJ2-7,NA,TGTGCCCGGAGTTCGACCGGGACAGGCCGTATTGGGCAGTACTTC,CARSSTGTGRIGQYF
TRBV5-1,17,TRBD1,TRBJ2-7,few,TGCGCCAGCAGCGCATCTAGGGGGACAGGAGACTCCTACGAGCAGTACTTC,CASSASRGTGDSYEQYF
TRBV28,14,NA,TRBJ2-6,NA,TGTGCCAGCAGTTTATCGGAGGGGGCCAACGTCCTGACTTTC,CASSLSEGANVLTF
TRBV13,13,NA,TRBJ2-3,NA,TGTGCCAGCAGCTTAACTAGAGCAGATACGCAGTATTTT,CASSLTRADTQYF
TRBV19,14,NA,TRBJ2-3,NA,TGTGCCAGTAGTACTTGGAGGGGCACAGATACGCAGTATTTT,CASSTWRGTDTQYF
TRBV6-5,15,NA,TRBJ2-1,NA,TGTGCCAGCAGCCGCCGGGGAAGCTCCTACAATGAGCAGTTCTTC,CASSRRGSSYNEQFF
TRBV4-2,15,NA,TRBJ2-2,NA,TGTGCCAGCAGCCCGGCCCATTCGGAGGGCGGGGAGCTGTTTTTT,CASSPAHSEGGELFF
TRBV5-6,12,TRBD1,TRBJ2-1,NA,TGTGCCAGCAGCTCTGACAGGGATGAGCAGTTCTTC,CASSSDRDEQFF
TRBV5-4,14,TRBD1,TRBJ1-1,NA,TGTGCCAGCAGCCGGGGACAGACGAACACTGAAGCTTTCTTT,CASSRGQTNTEAFF
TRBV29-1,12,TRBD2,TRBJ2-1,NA,TGCAGCGCAGGACTAGTCTACAATGAGCAGTTCTTC,CSAGLVYNEQFF
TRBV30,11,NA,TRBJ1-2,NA,TGTGCCTGGGGACAAAACTATGGCTACACCTTC,CAWGQNYGYTF
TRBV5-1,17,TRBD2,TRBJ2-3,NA,TGCGCCAGCAGCTTGGTAGGTGTAGCGGGGGTCACAGATACGCAGTATTTT,CASSLVGVAGVTDTQYF
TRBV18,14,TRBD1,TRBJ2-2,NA,TGTGCCAGCACCGGGACAGGGGCCACCGGGGAGCTGTTTTTT,CASTGTGATGELFF
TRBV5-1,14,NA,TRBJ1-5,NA,TGCGCCAGCAGCTTGGGGGGCCCCAATCAGCCCCAGCATTTT,CASSLGGPNQPQHF
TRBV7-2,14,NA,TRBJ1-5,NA,TGTGCCAGCAGCTTAAACAGGCACAATCAGCCCCAGCATTTT,CASSLNRHNQPQHF
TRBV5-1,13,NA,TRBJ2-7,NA,TGCGCCAGCAGCGGCGGGGCCTCCTACGAGCAGTACTTC,CASSGGASYEQYF
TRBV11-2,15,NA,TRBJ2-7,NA,TGTGCCAGCAGCTTAGTTGGGGCGGGGTCCTACGAGCAGTACTTC,CASSLVGAGSYEQYF
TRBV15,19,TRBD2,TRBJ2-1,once,TGTGCCACCAGCAGAGATCCCGAGCGGGATCGCAGCTCCTACAATGAGCAGTTCTTC,CATSRDPERDRSSYNEQFF
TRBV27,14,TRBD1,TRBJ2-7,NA,TGTGCCAGCAGCACGACAGGGCCGTCCTACGAGCAGTACTTC,CASSTTGPSYEQYF
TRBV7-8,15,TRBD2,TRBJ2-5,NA,TGTGCCAGCAGCTCACTAGCGGGGGGACAAGAGACCCAGTACTTC,CASSSLAGGQETQYF
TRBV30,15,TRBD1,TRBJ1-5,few,TGTGCCTGGAGCCCGGACAGGCCCACGAGGCAGCCCCAGCATTTT,CAWSPDRPTRQPQHF
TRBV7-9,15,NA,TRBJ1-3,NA,TGTGCCAGCAGCTTACGACAGGAGTCTGGAAACACCATATATTTT,CASSLRQESGNTIYF
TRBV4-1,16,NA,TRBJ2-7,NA,TGCGCCAGCAGCCCGAGGGATGAGACAGGAGATTACGAGCAGTACTTC,CASSPRDETGDYEQYF
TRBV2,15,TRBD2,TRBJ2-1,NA,TGTGCCAGCAGTTTCACTAGCGGGAGACAAAGTGAGCAGTTCTTC,CASSFTSGRQSEQFF
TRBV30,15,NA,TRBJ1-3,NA,TGTGCCTGGAGTGTAGTCAGGGCTTCTGGAAACACCATATATTTT,CAWSVVRASGNTIYF
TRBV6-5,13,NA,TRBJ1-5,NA,TGTGCCAGCAGTTACTCCCTTAATCAGCCCCAGCATTTT,CASSYSLNQPQHF
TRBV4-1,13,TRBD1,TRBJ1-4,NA,TGCGCCAGCAGCCGGGACAGGCAGGAAAAACTGTTTTTT,CASSRDRQEKLFF
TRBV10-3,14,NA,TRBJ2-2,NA,TGTGCCATCAGTGAGACAGGACGGACCGGGGAGCTGTTTTTT,CAISETGRTGELFF
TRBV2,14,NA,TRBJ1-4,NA,TGTGCCAGCAATGGACAAGCAACTAATGAAAAACTGTTTTTT,CASNGQATNEKLFF
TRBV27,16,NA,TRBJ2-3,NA,TGTGCCAGCCGAAGACAGCCCGTTGGCGGCACAGATACGCAGTATTTT,CASRRQPVGGTDTQYF
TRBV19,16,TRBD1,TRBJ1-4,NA,TGTGCCAGTAGGAGGACAGGGGGAGCAACTAATGAAAAACTGTTTTTT,CASRRTGGATNEKLFF